This is a list of T cell receptor beta chains from one sample in a study of OX40 agonist ivuxolimab in advanced cancers. TCRdb's table, derived via immunoSEQ multiplex PCR, lists solely in-frame clones and lacks some. The sample holds fewer than 65,000 clones; roughly 90% are singletons and the top ten take around 20%. This specimen consisted of CD4+ or CD8+ T cells sorted from blood, obtained in a trial of the OX40 agonist ivuxolimab. The source of these receptors is an adult with an advanced solid tumor such as melanoma, head and neck, liver or kidney cancer. CDR3s leave out the opening cysteine and the closing phenylalanine or tryptophan. Each record gives: J gene, V gene, CDR3 protein.

TRBJ2-2 | TRBV9 | ASSLEDRGELF
TRBJ1-2 | TRBV5-4 | ASSLGQGSNYGYT
TRBJ1-1 | TRBV19 | ASSITGTEAF
TRBJ2-2 | TRBV7-7 | ASSLGEYTGELF
TRBJ1-6 | TRBV27 | ASSLEASGPSNSPLH
TRBJ2-7 | TRBV27 | ASSLVVAGAYEQY
TRBJ2-7 | TRBV2 | ASSEGQGLRDEQY
TRBJ1-1 | TRBV5-1 | ASSLIIVGARNTEAF
TRBJ2-2 | TRBV7-6 | ASSSPGKGVSGELF
TRBJ1-2 | TRBV15 | ATSPPADRASGYT
TRBJ2-1 | TRBV6-6 | ASSYYGGNEQF
TRBJ2-1 | TRBV7-9 | ASSRTGDSVTYNEQF
TRBJ1-3 | TRBV9 | ASSPEQGYSGNTIY